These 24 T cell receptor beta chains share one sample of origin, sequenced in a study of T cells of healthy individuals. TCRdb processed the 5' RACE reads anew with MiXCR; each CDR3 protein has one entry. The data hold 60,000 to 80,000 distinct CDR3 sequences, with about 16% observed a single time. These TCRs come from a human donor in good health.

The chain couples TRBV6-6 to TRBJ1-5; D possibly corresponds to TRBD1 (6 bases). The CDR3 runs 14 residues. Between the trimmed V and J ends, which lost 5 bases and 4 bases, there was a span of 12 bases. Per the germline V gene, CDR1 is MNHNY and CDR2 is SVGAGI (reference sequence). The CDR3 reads CASSSTGRNQPQHF. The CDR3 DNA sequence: TGTGCCAGCAGTAGTACAGGGCGGAATCAGCCCCAGCATTTT.

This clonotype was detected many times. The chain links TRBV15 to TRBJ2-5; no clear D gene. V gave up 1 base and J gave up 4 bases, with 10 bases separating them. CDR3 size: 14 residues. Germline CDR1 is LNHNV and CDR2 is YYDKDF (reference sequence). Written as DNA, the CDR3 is TGTGCCACCAGCAGAGGTGGGAAGGGAGAGACCCAGTACTTC. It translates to CATSRGGKGETQYF.

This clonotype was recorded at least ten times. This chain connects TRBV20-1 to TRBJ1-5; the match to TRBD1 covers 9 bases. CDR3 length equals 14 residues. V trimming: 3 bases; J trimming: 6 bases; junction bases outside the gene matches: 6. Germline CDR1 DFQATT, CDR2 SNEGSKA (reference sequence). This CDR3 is CSASQQGAGQPQHF. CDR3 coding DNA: TGCAGTGCTAGTCAACAGGGGGCGGGTCAGCCCCAGCATTTT.

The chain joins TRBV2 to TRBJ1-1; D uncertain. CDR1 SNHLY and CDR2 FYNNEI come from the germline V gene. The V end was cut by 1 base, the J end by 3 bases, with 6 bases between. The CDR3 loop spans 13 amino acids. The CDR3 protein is CASSEGYDTEAFF. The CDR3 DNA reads TGTGCCAGCAGTGAAGGGTACGACACTGAAGCTTTCTTT.

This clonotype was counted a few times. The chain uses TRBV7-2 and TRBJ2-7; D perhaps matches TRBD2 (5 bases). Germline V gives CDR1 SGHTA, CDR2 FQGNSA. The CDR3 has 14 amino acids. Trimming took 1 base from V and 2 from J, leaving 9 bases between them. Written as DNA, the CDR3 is TGTGCCAGCAGCTTAGTCGAGGGAGCCTACGAGCAGTACTTC. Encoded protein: CASSLVEGAYEQYF.

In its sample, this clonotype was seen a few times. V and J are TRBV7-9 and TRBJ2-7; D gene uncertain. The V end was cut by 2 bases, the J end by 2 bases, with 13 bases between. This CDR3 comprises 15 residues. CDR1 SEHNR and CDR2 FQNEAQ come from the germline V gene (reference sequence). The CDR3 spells CASSLRSLEPYEQYF. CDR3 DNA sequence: TGTGCCAGCAGCTTAAGGAGCCTCGAACCCTACGAGCAGTACTTC.

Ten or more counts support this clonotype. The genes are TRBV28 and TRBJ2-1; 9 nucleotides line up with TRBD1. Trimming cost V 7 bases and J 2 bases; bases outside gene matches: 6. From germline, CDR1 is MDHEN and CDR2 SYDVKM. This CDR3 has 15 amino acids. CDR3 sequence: CASTLDRGTYNEQFF. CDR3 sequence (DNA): TGTGCCAGCACCTTAGACAGGGGGACCTACAATGAGCAGTTCTTC.

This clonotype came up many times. DNA for the CDR3: TGCGCCAGCAGCTTGGGAGGAAGGTTGGAGAACACTGAAGCTTTCTTT. It is translated as CASSLGGRLENTEAFF. The chain is built from TRBV5-1 and TRBJ1-1; D gene ambiguous. The V gene lost 0 bases and the J gene lost 1 base, with 13 bases spanning the gap. The CDR3 contains 16 residues. CDR1 and CDR2 (germline): SGHRS, YFSETQ.

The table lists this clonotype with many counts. CDR3 nucleotides: TGTGCCAGCAGCTTAGTAGCGGACAGGGTATATGAGCAGTTCTTC. Amino acids: CASSLVADRVYEQFF. The rearrangement uses TRBV7-9 and TRBJ2-1; 8 nucleotides match TRBD1. Trimming removed 1 base from V and 8 bases from J; junction bases left unmatched: 7. The CDR3 length is 15 residues. Germline values: CDR1 SEHNR, CDR2 FQNEAQ (reference sequence). Filled out from reference TRBV7-9 and TRBJ2-1, the complete variable domain reads DTGVSQNPRHKITKRGQNVTFRCDPISEHNRLYWYRQTLGQGPEFLTYFQNEAQLEKSRLLSDRFSAERPKGSFSTLEIQRTEQGDSAMYLCASSLVADRVYEQFFGPGTRLTVL.

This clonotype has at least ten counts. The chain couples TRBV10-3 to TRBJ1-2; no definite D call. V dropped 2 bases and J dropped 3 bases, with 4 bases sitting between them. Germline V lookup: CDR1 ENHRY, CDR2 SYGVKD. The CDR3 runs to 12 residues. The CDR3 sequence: CAISEPYYGYTF. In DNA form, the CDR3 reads TGTGCCATCAGTGAGCCGTACTATGGCTACACCTTC.

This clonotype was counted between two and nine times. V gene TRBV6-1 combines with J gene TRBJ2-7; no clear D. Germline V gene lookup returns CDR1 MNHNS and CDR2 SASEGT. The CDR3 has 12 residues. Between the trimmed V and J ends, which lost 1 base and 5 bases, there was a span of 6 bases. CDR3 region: CASSEVGNEQYF. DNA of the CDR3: TGTGCCAGCAGTGAAGTAGGGAACGAGCAGTACTTC.

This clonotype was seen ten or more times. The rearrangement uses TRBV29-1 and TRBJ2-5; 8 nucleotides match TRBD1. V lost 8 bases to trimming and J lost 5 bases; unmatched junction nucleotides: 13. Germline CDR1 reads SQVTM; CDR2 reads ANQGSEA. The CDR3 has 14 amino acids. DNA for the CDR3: TGCAGCTCAACACAGGGGGGAATGGGCGAGACCCAGTACTTC. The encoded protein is CSSTQGGMGETQYF.

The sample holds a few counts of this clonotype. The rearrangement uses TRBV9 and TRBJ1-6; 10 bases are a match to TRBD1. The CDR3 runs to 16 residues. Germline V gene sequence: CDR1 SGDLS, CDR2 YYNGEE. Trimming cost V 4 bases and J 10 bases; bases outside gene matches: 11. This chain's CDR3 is CASSPRDRGRQSPLHF. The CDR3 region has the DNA TGTGCCAGCAGCCCCCGGGACAGGGGACGACAGTCACCCCTCCACTTT.

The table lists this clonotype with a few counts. As DNA, the CDR3 is TGTGCCAGCAGCTTATTTCCAGGAACGAACACTGAAGCTTTCTTT. Protein: CASSLFPGTNTEAFF. The chain has TRBV7-3 and TRBJ1-1; D unclear. The CDR3 sequence is 15 residues long. Germline V gene sequence: CDR1 SGHTA, CDR2 FQGTGA. Deletions cut 2 bases from V and 1 base from J, with 11 bases between.

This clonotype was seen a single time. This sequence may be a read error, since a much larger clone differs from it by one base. CDR3: CASSVGSWEGTSRYEQYF. DNA of the CDR3: TGTGCCAGCAGCGTAGGGTCATGGGAGGGGACAAGTCGCTACGAGCAGTACTTC. This chain links TRBV9 with TRBJ2-7, with D possibly matching TRBD2 (7 bases). V lost 0 bases, J lost 3 bases, and 22 bases lay in between. The CDR3 totals 18 residues. CDR1 SGDLS and CDR2 YYNGEE come from the germline V gene.

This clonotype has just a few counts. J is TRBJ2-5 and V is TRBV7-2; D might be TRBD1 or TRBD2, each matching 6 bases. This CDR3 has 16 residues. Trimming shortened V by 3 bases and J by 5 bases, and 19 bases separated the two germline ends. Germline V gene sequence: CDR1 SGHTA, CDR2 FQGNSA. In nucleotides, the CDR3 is TGTGCCAGCAGCTTTCAGGGGCAGGCGGGAAGGGAGACCCAGTACTTC. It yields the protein CASSFQGQAGRETQYF.

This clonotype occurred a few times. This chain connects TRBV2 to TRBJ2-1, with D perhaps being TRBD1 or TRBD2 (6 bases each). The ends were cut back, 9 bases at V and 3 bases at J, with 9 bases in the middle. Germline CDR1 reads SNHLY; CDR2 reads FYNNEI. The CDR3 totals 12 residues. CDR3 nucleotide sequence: TGTGCCAGAGGGGGGCTCTACAATGAGCAGTTCTTC. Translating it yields CARGGLYNEQFF.

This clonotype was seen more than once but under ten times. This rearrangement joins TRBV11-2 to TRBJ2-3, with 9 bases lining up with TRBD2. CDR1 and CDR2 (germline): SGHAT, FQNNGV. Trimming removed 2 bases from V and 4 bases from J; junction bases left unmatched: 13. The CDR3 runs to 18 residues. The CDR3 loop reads CASSLIRLMAGGPDTQYF. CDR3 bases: TGTGCCAGCAGCTTAATCCGTCTGATGGCGGGGGGGCCAGATACGCAGTATTTT.

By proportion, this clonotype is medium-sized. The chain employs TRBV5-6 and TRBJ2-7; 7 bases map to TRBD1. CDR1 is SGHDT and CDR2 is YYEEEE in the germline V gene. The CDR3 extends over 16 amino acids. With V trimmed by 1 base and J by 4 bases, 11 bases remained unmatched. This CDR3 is CASSLPGTVGRYEQYF. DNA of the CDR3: TGTGCCAGCAGCTTGCCCGGGACAGTTGGTCGTTACGAGCAGTACTTC.

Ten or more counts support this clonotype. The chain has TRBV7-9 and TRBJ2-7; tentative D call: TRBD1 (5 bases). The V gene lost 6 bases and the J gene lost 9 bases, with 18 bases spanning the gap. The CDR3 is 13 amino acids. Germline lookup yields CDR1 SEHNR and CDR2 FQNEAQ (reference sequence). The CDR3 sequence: CASSSQATQGQYF. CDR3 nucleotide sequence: TGTGCCAGCAGTTCCCAGGCCACCCAGGGGCAGTACTTC.

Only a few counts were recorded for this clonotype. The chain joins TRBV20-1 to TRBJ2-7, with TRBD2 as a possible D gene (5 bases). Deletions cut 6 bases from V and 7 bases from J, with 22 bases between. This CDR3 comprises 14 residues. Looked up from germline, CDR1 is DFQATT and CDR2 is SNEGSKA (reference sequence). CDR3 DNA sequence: TGCAGTGCCGACCGACTACGCCCTTTGGGGGAGCAGTACTTC. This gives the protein CSADRLRPLGEQYF.

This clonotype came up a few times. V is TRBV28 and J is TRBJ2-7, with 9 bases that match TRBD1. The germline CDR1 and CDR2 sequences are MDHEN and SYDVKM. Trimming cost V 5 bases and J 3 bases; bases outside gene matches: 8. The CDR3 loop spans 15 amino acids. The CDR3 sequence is CASSGPRTGVYEQYF. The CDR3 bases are TGTGCCAGCAGTGGACCGCGGACAGGGGTCTACGAGCAGTACTTC.

As DNA, the CDR3 is TGTGCCAGCAGTCCCAGTCTAGCGGGACCGAGGGACCAGTACTTC. Protein: CASSPSLAGPRDQYF. The chain joins TRBV7-2 to TRBJ2-5, with 9 bases matching TRBD2. The trim removed 6 bases at V and 10 bases at J, leaving 15 bases unmatched. CDR3 size: 15 residues. Germline V lookup: CDR1 SGHTA, CDR2 FQGNSA.

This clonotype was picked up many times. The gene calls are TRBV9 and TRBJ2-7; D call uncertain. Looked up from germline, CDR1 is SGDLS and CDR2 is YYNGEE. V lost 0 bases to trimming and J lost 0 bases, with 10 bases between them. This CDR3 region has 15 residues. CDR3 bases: TGTGCCAGCAGCGTAGGGGCGGATAGCTCCTACGAGCAGTACTTC. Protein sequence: CASSVGADSSYEQYF. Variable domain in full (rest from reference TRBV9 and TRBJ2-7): DSGVTQTPKHLITATGQRVTLRCSPRSGDLSVYWYQQSLDQGLQFLIQYYNGEERAKGNILERFSAQQFPDLHSELNLSSLELGDSALYFCASSVGADSSYEQYFGPGTRLTVT.